The sequence of this T cell receptor beta chain was determined in a study of vaccination and CD4 T cells after COVID-19. Study information: Stimuli were overlapping spike peptide pools of SARS-CoV-2 and three common cold coronaviruses (HCoV-NL63, HCoV-OC43, HCoV-229E).

The CDR3 runs 15 residues. The germline gives CDR1 DFQATT, CDR2 SNEGSKA (reference sequence). Trimming removed 4 bases at V and 3 bases at J, with 16 bases between. An Oncomine TCR Beta short-read assay was used to sequence the DNA from cultured CD4+ T cells. In TCRdb, the PCR reads were re-called with MiXCR into one record per CDR3 protein. The sample contains about 7,200 distinct CDR3 sequences, 22% of which appear only once. The treatment here: 10-day PBMC culture with coronavirus spike peptide pools or control peptides (ViraFEST assay). Study-wide points: Nearly all convalescent vaccine-specific clones, 304 of 307, recognized only SARS-CoV-2 spike. In median terms, SARS-CoV-2-reactive clonotypes went from about 20 to 38, a nonsignificant rise.

Note on this clonotype: Its cognate antigen is unknown.

The TCR comes from a human donor who had recovered from COVID-19. The chain couples TRBV20-1 to TRBJ2-1; D unclear. The sequences come from CD4+ T cells from blood, cultured in vitro, collected after SARS-CoV-2 vaccination. The CDR3 bases are TGCAGTGCTATGGGCCAGCACACCAGCTACAATGAGCAGTTCTTC. This translates into CSAMGQHTSYNEQFF.